This T cell receptor (beta chain) came from a study of shared clonotypes between healthy human individuals. Study-level information: Three plates each covered CD4 naive and memory; CD8 naive two, CD8 memory one. Study outcomes and limitations: Clonotype sharing among the donors was expected to vary with sequencing depth. Compared with clonotypes that all four donors shared, non-shared clonotypes had lower generation probabilities.

The CDR3 length is 14 residues. The germline gives CDR1 SGDLS, CDR2 YYNGEE. Naive CD8 populations comprised CD45RO-negative cells positively selected for CCR7, excluding terminally differentiated effector memory CD45RA+ cells. As regards this clone: Its antigen is unidentified. Relative to the germline gene, one junction end is altered; a read error may explain this.

Measured with immunoSEQ multiplex PCR; TCRdb has only the in-frame clones, and not every one. The table has roughly 2 million clones, approximately 94% seen once. The TCR comes from a man between 18 and 29 years old in good health. The sequencing input was naive CD8+ T cells sorted from blood. The V call is TRBV9, the J call TRBJ2-7; 7 positions match TRBD1. Here the CDR3 reads CASSYRDSPTDISF. DNA for the CDR3: TGTGCCAGCAGCTACCGGGACAGCCCTACCGACATCTCTTTC.